This T cell receptor (beta chain) was profiled in a study of cytomegalovirus exposure and HLA in healthy donors. On this clone itself: Its antigen is undetermined.

Study observations and caveats: The classifier was said to identify cytomegalovirus status with high specificity and sensitivity.

The germline V gene has CDR1 LNHNV and CDR2 YYDKDF (reference sequence). The trim removed 0 bases at V and 0 bases at J, leaving 10 bases unmatched. The CDR3 extends over 18 amino acids. Vbeta (60) and Jbeta (13) primers were used in the PCR. The assay was immunoSEQ multiplex PCR, and TCRdb's table has in-frame clones only and misses some. The sample includes 110,000 to 150,000 clones, roughly 75% of them seen just once. This clonotype was sampled from a man aged 25-40 years in good health and CMV-seronegative. V and J are TRBV15 and TRBJ1-2, with 7 bases lining up with TRBD1. The specimen sequenced was PBMCs. Written as DNA, the CDR3 is TGTGCCACCAGCAGAGATCCTCACGGACAGGTGGCTAACTATGGCTACACCTTC. Translating gives CATSRDPHGQVANYGYTF.